A selection of T cell receptor beta chains follows, all from one sample in a study of blood T cell repertoires in COVID-19. Sequenced by immunoSEQ multiplex PCR; TCRdb stores in-frame clones only, minus some. In the table there are 360,000 or so clones, approximately 84% of which are singletons. Sequencing used PBMCs or T cells enriched from blood (not recorded which). These TCRs come from a woman aged 25 to 39 who had recovered from COVID-19. Both conserved end residues are part of each CDR3. A D gene is named only where the DNA matches it firmly. The size of a clone is reported for some rows only, either as once, few or many, or as a class for expanded clones.

V	size	D	J	DNA	CDR3
TRBV24-1	few	TRBD1	TRBJ2-2	TGTGCCACCAGTGACCCCGGGACAGGGGCGAACACCGGGGAGCTGTTTTTT	CATSDPGTGANTGELFF
TRBV11-1	few	NA	TRBJ2-7	TGTGCCAGCAGCTTAGCGGGGCTCTACGAGCAGTACTTC	CASSLAGLYEQYF
TRBV5-8	NA	TRBD1	TRBJ1-2	TGTGCCAGCAGCTTGGATCTTAGGACAGGGGGCTCTGGCTACACCTTC	CASSLDLRTGGSGYTF
TRBV9	NA	NA	TRBJ1-1	TGTGCCAGCAGCGCCCAATCCGGGGCTTTCTTT	CASSAQSGAFF
TRBV5-4	NA	NA	TRBJ2-3	TGTGCCAGCAGCTTGGAGCCCGGAGATACGCAGTATTTT	CASSLEPGDTQYF
TRBV30	NA	TRBD1	TRBJ1-4	TGTGCCTGGGTAGAAGGGACAGGGATACATGAAAAACTGTTTTTT	CAWVEGTGIHEKLFF
TRBV6-5	NA	NA	TRBJ1-1	TGTGCCAGCAAGTGGGGGGGTCTAAACACTGAAGCTTTCTTT	CASKWGGLNTEAFF
TRBV27	few	TRBD1	TRBJ2-1	TGTGCCAGCAGTTTATCACTAGACAGGGGATCCTACAATGAGCAGTTCTTC	CASSLSLDRGSYNEQFF
TRBV11-3	NA	NA	TRBJ1-2	TGTGCCAGCAGCACGCACAGGGCGTGCTACACCTTC	CASSTHRACYTF
TRBV7-8	NA	TRBD2	TRBJ2-5	TGTGCCAGCAGCGCGGGTAGCGGGGGGGCCCGGGAGACCCAGTACTTC	CASSAGSGGARETQYF
TRBV29-1	NA	NA	TRBJ1-1	TGCAGCCCAGCCATGAGGGGGGGGACTGAAGCTTTCTTT	CSPAMRGGTEAFF
TRBV10-3	NA	TRBD1	TRBJ2-2	TGTGCCATCAGTGGGAGGGACAGGGGTAACACCGGGGAGCTGTTTTTT	CAISGRDRGNTGELFF
TRBV2	NA	NA	TRBJ1-5	TGTGCCAGCAGCGTAATTACACAGCCCCAGCATTTT	CASSVITQPQHF
TRBV5-1	NA	TRBD1	TRBJ1-6	TGCGCCAGCAGCACCCGGACAGGGGGGGATTCACCCCTCCACTTT	CASSTRTGGDSPLHF
TRBV5-4	NA	NA	TRBJ1-6	TGTGCCAGCAGCTTGGTCGGGAACAATAATTCACCCCTCCACTTT	CASSLVGNNNSPLHF
TRBV5-1	NA	NA	TRBJ1-6	TGCGCCAGCAGCTTGGGGGGAGGGGCAGCACCCCTCCACTTT	CASSLGGGAAPLHF
TRBV19	NA	NA	TRBJ2-7	TGTGCCAGTAGTCCTGCGGGGGCCAGCTCCTACGAGCAGTACTTC	CASSPAGASSYEQYF
TRBV3-1/TRBV3-2	few	NA	TRBJ1-2	TGTGCCAGCAGCCAAGTCGACTATGGCTACACCTTC	CASSQVDYGYTF
TRBV12-3/TRBV12-4	NA	NA	TRBJ2-7	TGTGCCAGCAGCCCTGGTCCCAGCGGGGAGCAGTACTTC	CASSPGPSGEQYF
TRBV24-1	NA	TRBD2	TRBJ2-3	TGTGCCACAGCGGGATTCACAGATACGCAGTATTTT	CATAGFTDTQYF
TRBV9	NA	TRBD2	TRBJ2-3	TGTGCCAGCAGCGTAGTGGCGGGGGGAGGTACAGATACGCAGTATTTT	CASSVVAGGGTDTQYF
TRBV5-5	NA	TRBD1	TRBJ1-4	TGTGCCAGCAGCAATCCGGGACAGGGGGCCAGGGATGAAAAACTGTTTTTT	CASSNPGQGARDEKLFF
TRBV5-6	NA	TRBD1	TRBJ1-6	TGTGCCAGCAGCTTGGGGACAGGGGTCGGCTCACCCCTCCACTTT	CASSLGTGVGSPLHF